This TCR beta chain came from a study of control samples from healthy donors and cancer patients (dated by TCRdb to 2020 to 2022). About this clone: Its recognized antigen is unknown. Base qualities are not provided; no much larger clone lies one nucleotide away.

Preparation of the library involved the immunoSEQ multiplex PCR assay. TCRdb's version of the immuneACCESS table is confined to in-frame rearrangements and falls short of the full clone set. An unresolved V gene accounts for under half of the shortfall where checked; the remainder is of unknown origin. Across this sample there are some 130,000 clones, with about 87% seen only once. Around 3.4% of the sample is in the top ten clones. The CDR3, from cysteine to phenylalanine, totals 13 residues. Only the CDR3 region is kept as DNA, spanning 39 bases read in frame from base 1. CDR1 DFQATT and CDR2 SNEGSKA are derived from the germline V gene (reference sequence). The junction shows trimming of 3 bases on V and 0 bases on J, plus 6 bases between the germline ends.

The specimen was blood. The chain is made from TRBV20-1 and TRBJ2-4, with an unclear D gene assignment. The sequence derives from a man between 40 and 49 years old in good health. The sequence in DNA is TGCAGTGCTAGTAGGGTAGCCAAAAACATTCAGTACTTC. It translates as CSASRVAKNIQYF.